A selection of T cell receptor beta chains follows, all from one sample in a study of blood T cells in healthy people across ages. TCRdb analysed the 5' RACE reads with MiXCR anew, one entry per CDR3 protein. The sample includes 1.5 million to 2 million distinct CDR3 sequences, 28% of them seen just once. Material: blood. These receptors all stem from a woman younger than 45 in good health. CDR3s include the opening cysteine and the closing phenylalanine or tryptophan. The D gene is left open where the match is weak. Size tells how often a clone was seen (once, few, many) or the class of an expanded clone, and some rows leave it out.

j_gene: TRBJ2-7; v_gene: TRBV10-3; abundance: few; d_gene: TRBD1; CDR3nt: TGTGCCATCAGCTTACAGTTGACAGGGGACGAGCAGTACTTC; CDR3aa: CAISLQLTGDEQYF
j_gene: TRBJ2-7; v_gene: TRBV29-1; abundance: -; d_gene: -; CDR3nt: TGCAGCGTTGAAGATGGCCGGGGCCGTACCTACGAGCAGTACTTC; CDR3aa: CSVEDGRGRTYEQYF
j_gene: TRBJ2-3; v_gene: TRBV3-1; abundance: -; d_gene: -; CDR3nt: TGTGCCGGCAGCCAAGTGGAGGCTACGCAGTATTTT; CDR3aa: CAGSQVEATQYF
j_gene: TRBJ2-7; v_gene: TRBV5-1; abundance: many; d_gene: -; CDR3nt: TGCGCCAGCAGCTTGGCCCCGGGCTACTACGAGCAGTACTTC; CDR3aa: CASSLAPGYYEQYF
j_gene: TRBJ2-1; v_gene: TRBV5-1; abundance: few; d_gene: -; CDR3nt: TGCGCCAGCAGCAAACTGGGAGAGCTCAATGAGCAGTTCTTC; CDR3aa: CASSKLGELNEQFF
j_gene: TRBJ2-3; v_gene: TRBV6-5; abundance: -; d_gene: -; CDR3nt: TGTGCCACCCGCAGGGGTTTTTCAGATACGCAGTATTTT; CDR3aa: CATRRGFSDTQYF
j_gene: TRBJ2-4; v_gene: TRBV7-2; abundance: many; d_gene: -; CDR3nt: TGTGCCAGCAGCTTGGGGGGTAATATGAAAAACATTCAGTACTTC; CDR3aa: CASSLGGNMKNIQYF
j_gene: TRBJ2-3; v_gene: TRBV2; abundance: -; d_gene: TRBD2; CDR3nt: TGTGCCAGCAGTGAATCGCGGGAGATAGATACGCAGTATTTT; CDR3aa: CASSESREIDTQYF
j_gene: TRBJ2-7; v_gene: TRBV3-1; abundance: few; d_gene: -; CDR3nt: TGTGCCAGCAGCCAAGAACAGGGCGCCAACGAGCAGTACTTC; CDR3aa: CASSQEQGANEQYF
j_gene: TRBJ2-7; v_gene: TRBV5-5; abundance: -; d_gene: -; CDR3nt: TGTGCCGGCAGCCCGACAGGCGAGACCTACGAGCAGTACTTC; CDR3aa: CAGSPTGETYEQYF
j_gene: TRBJ1-5; v_gene: TRBV2; abundance: -; d_gene: -; CDR3nt: TGTGTCAGCAGGGGTTTTAATAGCAATCAGCCCCAGCATTTT; CDR3aa: CVSRGFNSNQPQHF
j_gene: TRBJ1-2; v_gene: TRBV6-5; abundance: -; d_gene: -; CDR3nt: TGTGCCAGCAGTTACTCGAGAATAGGGGGAGATGGCTACACCTTC; CDR3aa: CASSYSRIGGDGYTF
j_gene: TRBJ2-1; v_gene: TRBV29-1; abundance: -; d_gene: -; CDR3nt: TGCAGCGTTGTGGGAAGGGGTGAGCGGTTCTTC; CDR3aa: CSVVGRGERFF
j_gene: TRBJ2-1; v_gene: TRBV20-1; abundance: few; d_gene: -; CDR3nt: TGCAGTGCGAGACTAGAGGTTGAGCAGTTCTTC; CDR3aa: CSARLEVEQFF
j_gene: TRBJ1-6; v_gene: TRBV2; abundance: few; d_gene: -; CDR3nt: TGTGCCAGCCGCTCGGGGGCAGGGGATTCACCCCTCCACTTT; CDR3aa: CASRSGAGDSPLHF
j_gene: TRBJ2-7; v_gene: TRBV20-1; abundance: once; d_gene: -; CDR3nt: TGCAGTGCTATAAGACACTCCTACGAGCAGTACTTC; CDR3aa: CSAIRHSYEQYF
j_gene: TRBJ2-7; v_gene: TRBV25-1; abundance: -; d_gene: -; CDR3nt: TGTGCCAGCACCCAAGAGGATTACGAGCAGTACTTC; CDR3aa: CASTQEDYEQYF
j_gene: TRBJ1-5; v_gene: TRBV24-1; abundance: few; d_gene: -; CDR3nt: TGTGCCACCAGTGATCCCGGGGAAGGGGCAAATCAGCCCCAGCATTTT; CDR3aa: CATSDPGEGANQPQHF
j_gene: TRBJ1-1; v_gene: TRBV3-1; abundance: -; d_gene: TRBD1; CDR3nt: TGTGCCAGCAGCCAAGAAGGGGGCCACTCAGGGTTATCTGAAGCTTTCTTT; CDR3aa: CASSQEGGHSGLSEAFF
j_gene: TRBJ2-1; v_gene: TRBV29-1; abundance: many; d_gene: TRBD2; CDR3nt: TGCAGCGGCGCGGCGGGGGGTTCTGAGCAGTTCTTC; CDR3aa: CSGAAGGSEQFF
j_gene: TRBJ1-4; v_gene: TRBV20-1; abundance: many; d_gene: -; CDR3nt: TGCAGTGCTAGTACGGGGGGCCCTGCAACTAATGAAAAACTGTTTTTT; CDR3aa: CSASTGGPATNEKLFF
j_gene: TRBJ1-4; v_gene: TRBV7-9; abundance: few; d_gene: -; CDR3nt: TGTGCCAGCAGCCAGGGACGAAATAATGAAAAACTGTTTTTT; CDR3aa: CASSQGRNNEKLFF
j_gene: TRBJ2-1; v_gene: TRBV12-3/TRBV12-4; abundance: few; d_gene: -; CDR3nt: TGTGCCAGCAGTCCCCTTAAGCGGGTCTCCTACAATGAGCAGTTCTTC; CDR3aa: CASSPLKRVSYNEQFF
j_gene: TRBJ2-7; v_gene: TRBV4-3; abundance: many; d_gene: -; CDR3nt: TGCGCCAGCAGCCAAGGTGTCTTGGGGGGAAACTACGAGCAGTACTTC; CDR3aa: CASSQGVLGGNYEQYF
j_gene: TRBJ2-7; v_gene: TRBV28; abundance: -; d_gene: -; CDR3nt: TGTGCCAGCAGTTTATACACCCCAGGGGACGAGCAGTACTTC; CDR3aa: CASSLYTPGDEQYF
j_gene: TRBJ2-5; v_gene: TRBV7-2; abundance: -; d_gene: -; CDR3nt: TGTGCCAGCCCACGGCTCGACGAGTACCAAGAGACCCAGTACTTC; CDR3aa: CASPRLDEYQETQYF
j_gene: TRBJ2-2; v_gene: TRBV6-5; abundance: few; d_gene: TRBD1; CDR3nt: TGTGCCAGCAGTTCCCTACAGGGGGCGAACACCGGGGAGCTGTTTTTT; CDR3aa: CASSSLQGANTGELFF
j_gene: TRBJ2-7; v_gene: TRBV20-1; abundance: once; d_gene: -; CDR3nt: TGCAGTTTCACCCCGGGGGACTTCCAAGAGGCCCAGTACTTC; CDR3aa: CSFTPGDFQEAQYF
j_gene: TRBJ1-6; v_gene: TRBV7-2; abundance: -; d_gene: TRBD1; CDR3nt: TGTGCCAGCAGCCCCGGGACAGGAATTTTCAATTCACCCCTCCACTTT; CDR3aa: CASSPGTGIFNSPLHF
j_gene: TRBJ2-3; v_gene: TRBV4-3; abundance: many; d_gene: -; CDR3nt: TGCGCCAGCAGCCGGATGTTTAGCGGCACAGATACGCAGTATTTT; CDR3aa: CASSRMFSGTDTQYF
j_gene: TRBJ2-3; v_gene: TRBV12-5; abundance: few; d_gene: TRBD2; CDR3nt: TGTGCTAGTGGTTTGGACCGACTAGCGGGGCGCACAGATACGCAGTATTTT; CDR3aa: CASGLDRLAGRTDTQYF
j_gene: TRBJ2-7; v_gene: TRBV7-2; abundance: -; d_gene: TRBD2; CDR3nt: TGTGCCAGCAGCTTAGGCACACCTAGCGGGCGTTCCTACGAGCAGTACTTC; CDR3aa: CASSLGTPSGRSYEQYF
j_gene: TRBJ2-1; v_gene: TRBV5-1; abundance: many; d_gene: TRBD1; CDR3nt: TGCGCCAGCAGCCCCAGAGACAGGGGTAATGAGCAGTTCTTC; CDR3aa: CASSPRDRGNEQFF
j_gene: TRBJ2-7; v_gene: TRBV7-2; abundance: -; d_gene: -; CDR3nt: TGTGCCAGCAGCTTAGATCCGGGAGTAGTGCGCGAGCAGTACTTC; CDR3aa: CASSLDPGVVREQYF
j_gene: TRBJ2-1; v_gene: TRBV12-3/TRBV12-4; abundance: many; d_gene: TRBD2; CDR3nt: TGTGCCAGCAGTATTAGCGGGGCTTCCTACAATGAGCAGTTCTTC; CDR3aa: CASSISGASYNEQFF
j_gene: TRBJ1-2; v_gene: TRBV7-9; abundance: many; d_gene: -; CDR3nt: TGTGCCAGCAGCTTCAGTCGGGGTAGCGAAGGCTACACCTTC; CDR3aa: CASSFSRGSEGYTF
j_gene: TRBJ1-2; v_gene: TRBV11-2; abundance: few; d_gene: -; CDR3nt: TGTGCCAGCAGCCCATCCACAGGTTATGGCTACACCTTC; CDR3aa: CASSPSTGYGYTF
j_gene: TRBJ2-1; v_gene: TRBV2; abundance: -; d_gene: -; CDR3nt: TGTGCCAGCAGCGAGACCCAGCGACCCTACAATGAGCAGTTCTTC; CDR3aa: CASSETQRPYNEQFF
j_gene: TRBJ2-7; v_gene: TRBV2; abundance: -; d_gene: -; CDR3nt: TGTGCCAGCGGGCAGTTCCCCTACGAGCAGTACTTC; CDR3aa: CASGQFPYEQYF
j_gene: TRBJ2-1; v_gene: TRBV5-5; abundance: many; d_gene: -; CDR3nt: TGTGCCAGCAGCTTTCTGGGCGACCCTCAAGAGCAGTTCTTC; CDR3aa: CASSFLGDPQEQFF
j_gene: TRBJ2-3; v_gene: TRBV29-1; abundance: few; d_gene: -; CDR3nt: TGCAGCGTTGATAGGGATACAGATGCGCAGTATTTT; CDR3aa: CSVDRDTDAQYF